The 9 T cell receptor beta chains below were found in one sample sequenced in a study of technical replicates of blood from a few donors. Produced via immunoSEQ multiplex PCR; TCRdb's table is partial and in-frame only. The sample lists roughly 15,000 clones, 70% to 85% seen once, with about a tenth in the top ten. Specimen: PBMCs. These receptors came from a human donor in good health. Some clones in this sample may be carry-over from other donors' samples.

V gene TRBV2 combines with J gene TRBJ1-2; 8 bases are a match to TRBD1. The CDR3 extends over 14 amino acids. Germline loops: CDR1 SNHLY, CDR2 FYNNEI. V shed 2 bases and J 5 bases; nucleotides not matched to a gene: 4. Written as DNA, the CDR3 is TGTGCCAGCAGTGAACAGGGGGCGAGGTATGGCTACACCTTC. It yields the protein CASSEQGARYGYTF.

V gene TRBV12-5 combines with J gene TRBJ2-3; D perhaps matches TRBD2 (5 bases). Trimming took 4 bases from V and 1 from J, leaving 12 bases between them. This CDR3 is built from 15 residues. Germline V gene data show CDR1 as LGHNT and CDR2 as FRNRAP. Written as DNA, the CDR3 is TGTGCTAGTGGTTCCCTAGCCCAACGCACAGATACGCAGTATTTT. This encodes CASGSLAQRTDTQYF.

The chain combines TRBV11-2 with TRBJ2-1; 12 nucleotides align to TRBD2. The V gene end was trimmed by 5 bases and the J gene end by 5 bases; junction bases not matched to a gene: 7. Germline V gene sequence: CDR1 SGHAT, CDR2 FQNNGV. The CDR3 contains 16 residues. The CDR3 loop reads CASSARLAGVNNEQFF. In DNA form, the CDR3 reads TGTGCCAGCAGCGCCAGACTAGCGGGAGTCAACAATGAGCAGTTCTTC.

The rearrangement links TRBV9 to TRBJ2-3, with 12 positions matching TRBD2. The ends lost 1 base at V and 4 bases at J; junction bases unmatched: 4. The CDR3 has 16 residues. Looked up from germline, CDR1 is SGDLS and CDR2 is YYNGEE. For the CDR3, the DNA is TGTGCCAGCAGCGTACGACTAGCGGGAGCTGCAGATACGCAGTATTTT. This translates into CASSVRLAGAADTQYF.

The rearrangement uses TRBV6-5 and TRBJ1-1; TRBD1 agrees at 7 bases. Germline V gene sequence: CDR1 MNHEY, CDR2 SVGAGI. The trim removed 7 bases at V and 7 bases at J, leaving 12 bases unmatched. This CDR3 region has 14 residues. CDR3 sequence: CASTPRDSINEAFF. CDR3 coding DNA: TGTGCCAGCACTCCCCGGGACAGTATTAATGAAGCTTTCTTT.

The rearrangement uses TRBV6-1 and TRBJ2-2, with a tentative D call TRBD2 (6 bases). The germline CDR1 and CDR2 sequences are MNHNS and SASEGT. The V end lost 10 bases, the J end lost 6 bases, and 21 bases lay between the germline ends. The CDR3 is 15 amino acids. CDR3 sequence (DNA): TGTGCCAAGCCCGGGGGACGAAGTAGGTCCGGGGAGCTGTTTTTT. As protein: CAKPGGRSRSGELFF.

Written as DNA, the CDR3 is TGCGCCAGCAGTCCGGAGAGGGAGAGGAGGTTGGCAGATACGCAGTATTTT. It is translated as CASSPERERRLADTQYF. This rearrangement joins TRBV23-1 to TRBJ2-3, with D maybe TRBD2 (5 bases). TRBV23-1 is designated an ORF whose function remains uncertain. The CDR3 consists of 17 residues. Trimming took 4 bases from V and 4 from J, leaving 21 bases between them.

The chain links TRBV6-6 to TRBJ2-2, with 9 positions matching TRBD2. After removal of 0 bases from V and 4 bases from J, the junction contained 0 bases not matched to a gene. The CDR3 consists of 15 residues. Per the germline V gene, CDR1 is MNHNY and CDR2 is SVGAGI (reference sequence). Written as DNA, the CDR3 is TGTGCCAGCAGTTACTCGCGGGAGGGCACCGGGGAGCTGTTTTTT. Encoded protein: CASSYSREGTGELFF.

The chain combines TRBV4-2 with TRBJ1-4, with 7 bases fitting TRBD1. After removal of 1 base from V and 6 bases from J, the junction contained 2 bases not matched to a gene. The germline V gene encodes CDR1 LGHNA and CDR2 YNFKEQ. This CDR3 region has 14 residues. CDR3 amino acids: CASSQGDSDEKLFF. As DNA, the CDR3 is TGTGCCAGCAGCCAAGGGGACAGTGATGAAAAACTGTTTTTT.